This TCR beta chain was sequenced in a study of cytomegalovirus exposure and HLA in healthy donors. Study-level results: HLA allele associations emerged for 17,000 or so TCR beta sequences in a later analysis, at 0.05 false discovery rate.

With respect to this clone: Its antigen is not identified.

This CDR3 contains 14 residues. Germline CDR1 MNHEY, CDR2 SVGAGI. Trimming removed 5 bases from V and 4 bases from J, with 14 bases in between. Researchers ran the PCR with 60 Vbeta and 13 Jbeta primers. The table came from immunoSEQ multiplex PCR; TCRdb's copy has only in-frame clones and leaves some out. The sample shows about 200,000 clones, approximately 85% of them seen only once. The J gene is TRBJ1-2, the V gene TRBV6-5; D gene uncertain. The source material was PBMCs. The clonotype comes from a woman between 40 and 50 years old in good health and CMV-seronegative. CDR3 in amino acids: CASSLGGSSYGYTF. The CDR3 coding sequence is TGTGCCAGCAGTCTAGGAGGAAGCTCCTATGGCTACACCTTC.